The following is a T cell receptor (beta chain) sequence with its context. The data derive from a study of cytomegalovirus exposure and HLA in healthy donors. Only in-frame clones appear in the TCRdb table, and some are missing; sequencing was by immunoSEQ multiplex PCR. The profile shows about 120,000 clones, 75% to 90% of them singletons. With 0 bases removed from V and 0 bases from J, the gap between germline ends came to 13 bases. CDR1 SGDLS and CDR2 YYNGEE come from the germline V gene. The CDR3 has 17 residues. Sequences were obtained from PBMCs. The chain links TRBV9 to TRBJ2-1; D is possibly TRBD1 (5 bases). The clonotype comes from a woman between 18 and 30 years old in good health and CMV-seronegative. The CDR3 nucleotides read TGTGCCAGCAGCGTAGATAAGAGACAGAGCTCCTACAATGAGCAGTTCTTC. Translating it yields CASSVDKRQSSYNEQFF.